These 27 T cell receptor beta chains originate from one sample sequenced in a study of shared clonotypes between healthy human individuals. Generated by immunoSEQ multiplex PCR, the TCRdb table keeps only in-frame clones and is missing some. Seen here are 2 million to 2.5 million clones, about 93% observed once, and the top ten hold more than 1.5%. CD45RO-negative cells were positively selected for CCR7, leaving out terminally differentiated effector memory CD45RA+ cells. The sample comprised naive CD8+ T cells from PBMCs. All receptors derive from a man in his late teens or twenties in good health. Some clones in this sample may be carry-over from other donors' samples.

This clone has just one count. This chain links TRBV10-3 with TRBJ2-5; TRBD2 aligns across 14 bases. CDR3 length equals 17 residues. Germline V gene lookup returns CDR1 ENHRY and CDR2 SYGVKD. The V segment lost 3 bases and the J segment 1 base; nucleotides outside the gene matches: 4. The CDR3 spells CAISDGTSGRPQETQYF. The DNA for the CDR3 is TGTGCCATCAGTGATGGGACTAGCGGGAGACCCCAAGAGACCCAGTACTTC.

The chain combines TRBV28 with TRBJ2-3; 8 positions match TRBD1. V was pared by 6 bases and J by 0 bases, with 5 bases of the junction left unmatched. CDR1 and CDR2 (germline): MDHEN, SYDVKM. The CDR3 covers 15 residues. The CDR3 region has the DNA TGTGCCAGCAGGGAGCGGACAGGGAGCACAGATACGCAGTATTTT. The encoded protein is CASRERTGSTDTQYF. Based on the CDR3 plus reference TRBV28 and TRBJ2-3, the full variable domain is DVKVTQSSRYLVKRTGEKVFLECVQDMDHENMFWYRQDPGLGLRLIYFSYDVKMKEKGDIPEGYSVSREKKERFSLILESASTNQTSMYLCASRERTGSTDTQYFGPGTRLTVL.

The V gene is TRBV7-9, the J gene TRBJ1-2; 7 positions match TRBD1. V shed 5 bases and J 2 bases; nucleotides not matched to a gene: 11. Per the germline V gene, CDR1 is SEHNR and CDR2 is FQNEAQ (reference sequence). The length of the CDR3 is 16 residues. DNA of the CDR3: TGTGCCAGCAGCGCCACGACAGGGCCCGCGAACTATGGCTACACCTTC. Encoded protein: CASSATTGPANYGYTF.

This clone was seen once. This chain uses TRBV7-6 with TRBJ1-4; TRBD1 matches at 8 bases. The trim removed 4 bases at V and 8 bases at J, leaving 18 bases unmatched. This CDR3 spans 18 amino acids. Germline CDR1 and CDR2: SGHVS and FNYEAQ. The CDR3 spells CASSSRPGRQGRHEKLFF. CDR3 sequence (DNA): TGTGCCAGCAGCTCCCGGCCGGGGAGACAGGGGAGGCACGAAAAACTGTTTTTT.

The V gene is TRBV28, the J gene TRBJ2-1, with 12 positions matching TRBD1. The V segment lost 8 bases and the J segment 2 bases; nucleotides outside the gene matches: 25. Per the germline V gene, CDR1 is MDHEN and CDR2 is SYDVKM. The CDR3 is 22 residues long. The CDR3 region is CASSPGQGASIPGRGAYNEQFF. The CDR3 coding sequence is TGTGCCAGCTCCCCGGGACAGGGGGCGAGTATCCCAGGCCGGGGAGCCTACAATGAGCAGTTCTTC.

The DNA for the CDR3 is TGTGCCACCAGCAATGAGGGGACAGCCGACTATGGCTACACCTTC. Protein: CATSNEGTADYGYTF. The chain employs TRBV15 and TRBJ1-2, with 7 positions matching TRBD1. V dropped 4 bases and J dropped 3; count of bases not matched to a gene: 8. The CDR3 spans 15 residues. Germline V gene lookup returns CDR1 LNHNV and CDR2 YYDKDF (reference sequence). Looking up the rest from reference TRBV15 and TRBJ1-2 gives the full variable domain: DAMVIQNPRYQVTQFGKPVTLSCSQTLNHNVMYWYQQKSSQAPKLLFHYYDKDFNNEADTPDNFQSRRPNTSFCFLDIRSPGLGDTAMYLCATSNEGTADYGYTFGSGTRLTVV.

Only a few counts were recorded for this clone. V is TRBV27 and J is TRBJ1-1, with D unresolved. The CDR3 has 13 amino acids. The ends were cut back, 2 bases at V and 6 bases at J, with 10 bases in the middle. Germline V gives CDR1 MNHEY, CDR2 SMNVEV (reference sequence). The CDR3 reads CASSLGRSAEAFF. DNA of the CDR3: TGTGCCAGCAGTTTAGGAAGGAGCGCTGAAGCTTTCTTT.

CDR3 sequence reads: CATHPRANTEAFF. Written as DNA, the CDR3 is TGTGCCACCCACCCCCGGGCGAACACTGAAGCTTTCTTT. The genes are TRBV27 and TRBJ1-1, with D unresolved. This CDR3 comprises 13 residues. CDR1 and CDR2 from the germline V gene are MNHEY and SMNVEV (reference sequence). V lost 10 bases and J 1 base, leaving 13 bases between the germline ends.

This chain uses TRBV6-1 with TRBJ2-7; TRBD1 or TRBD2 may be the D gene (5 bases each). The CDR3 length is 15 residues. Germline loops: CDR1 MNHNS, CDR2 SASEGT. With 2 bases removed from V and 4 bases from J, the gap between germline ends came to 15 bases. CDR3 nucleotides: TGTGCCAGCAGTGAATTTCGGGGCGGCGGGTACGAGCAGTACTTC. It encodes CASSEFRGGGYEQYF.

The V and J genes are TRBV9 and TRBJ2-5; D may be TRBD1 or TRBD2 (5 bases each). The germline V gene encodes CDR1 SGDLS and CDR2 YYNGEE. The CDR3 spans 14 residues. With 3 bases removed from V and 1 base from J, the gap between germline ends came to 10 bases. CDR3: CASSGPGPQETQYF. The CDR3, as DNA: TGTGCCAGCAGCGGCCCGGGGCCCCAAGAGACCCAGTACTTC.

This chain joins TRBV13 and TRBJ2-4; D may be TRBD2 (6 bases). V was trimmed by 3 bases and J by 0 bases, leaving 9 bases between them. Germline-derived CDR1 and CDR2 are PRHDT and FYEKMQ (reference sequence). The CDR3 extends over 15 amino acids. The CDR3 nucleotides read TGTGCCAGCAGCTTGTGGCGGGGAGCCAAAAACATTCAGTACTTC. It specifies CASSLWRGAKNIQYF.

This chain joins TRBV27 and TRBJ1-1; 11 bases are a match to TRBD1. V trimming: 4 bases; J trimming: 5 bases; junction bases outside the gene matches: 6. Per the germline V gene, CDR1 is MNHEY and CDR2 is SMNVEV (reference sequence). CDR3 length equals 15 residues. The CDR3 here is CASSWTGGVKTEAFF. The CDR3 nucleotides read TGTGCCAGCAGTTGGACAGGGGGCGTAAAAACTGAAGCTTTCTTT.

The CDR3 bases are TGTGCCTGGAGCCACCCGAGAGTCCTCCACGAGCAGTACTTC. Residues: CAWSHPRVLHEQYF. V gene TRBV30 combines with J gene TRBJ2-7; D not resolved. CDR3 length equals 14 residues. The V gene's germline CDR1 is GTSNPN and CDR2 SVGIG (reference sequence). Trimming took off 3 bases at V and 5 bases at J, with 17 bases between the two ends. The full variable domain, rest sourced from reference TRBV30 and TRBJ2-7, is SQTIHQWPATLVQPVGSPLSLECTVEGTSNPNLYWYRQAAGRGLQLLFYSVGIGQISSEVPQNLSASRPQDRQFILSSKKLLLSDSGFYLCAWSHPRVLHEQYFGPGTRLTVT.

The chain recombines TRBV19 with TRBJ1-2; D is undetermined. V was pared by 2 bases and J by 1 base, with 8 bases between. The germline gives CDR1 LNHDA, CDR2 SQIVND (reference sequence). This CDR3 contains 14 residues. Here the CDR3 reads CASSILGFNYGYTF. CDR3 DNA sequence: TGTGCCAGTAGTATATTAGGGTTTAACTATGGCTACACCTTC.

The rearrangement links TRBV5-4 to TRBJ1-1; 7 nucleotides agree with TRBD1. CDR3 length equals 15 residues. Germline V CDR1 and CDR2: SGHNT, YYREEE (reference sequence). V shed 3 bases, J shed 1 base, and the junction held 6 bases outside the gene matches. The CDR3 DNA sequence: TGTGCCAGCAGCTCGAAGGACAGGCAGAACACTGAAGCTTTCTTT. Protein sequence: CASSSKDRQNTEAFF.

In this sample, this clone turned up once. V gene TRBV6-1 combines with J gene TRBJ1-2; D is uncertain. The CDR3 spans 14 residues. Deletions cut 10 bases from V and 8 bases from J, with 23 bases between. Germline values: CDR1 MNHNS, CDR2 SASEGT. The DNA for the CDR3 is TGTGCCATCTCAAATTTAAGTGTGGGGAGAGGCTACACCTTC. This encodes CAISNLSVGRGYTF.

CDR3 loop: CASSLGRLGRPGGNYGYTF. DNA of the CDR3: TGTGCCAGCAGCTTAGGACGGTTAGGCAGGCCGGGGGGTAACTATGGCTACACCTTC. The chain employs TRBV11-2 and TRBJ1-2, with D perhaps matching TRBD1 (5 bases). Per the germline V gene, CDR1 is SGHAT and CDR2 is FQNNGV. This CDR3 is 19 amino acids long. V was cut by 1 base and J by 1 base, with 22 bases left in between.

The chain employs TRBV19 and TRBJ2-5, with D unclear. V shed 3 bases and J shed 1 base, with 9 bases lying between them. From germline, CDR1 is LNHDA and CDR2 SQIVND (reference sequence). This CDR3 is built from 14 residues. CDR3 coding DNA: TGTGCCAGTAGTATGGGTGTCAGCCAAGAGACCCAGTACTTC. This encodes CASSMGVSQETQYF.

For this clone: Distinct nucleotide sequences in the sample also encode this CDR3. V gene TRBV9 combines with J gene TRBJ2-7, with D possibly TRBD1 on 5 matching bases. Per germline, CDR1 SGDLS and CDR2 YYNGEE. The CDR3 runs 15 residues. The V gene lost 0 bases and the J gene lost 3 bases, with 13 bases spanning the gap. This chain's CDR3 is CASSVGGQGSYEQYF. The DNA for the CDR3 is TGTGCCAGCAGCGTAGGTGGGCAGGGCAGCTACGAGCAGTACTTC.

The chain uses TRBV7-8 and TRBJ2-3, with a tentative D call TRBD1 (8 bases). This CDR3 has 15 amino acids. V dropped 5 bases and J dropped 5 bases, with 17 bases sitting between them. Per the germline V gene, CDR1 is SGHVS and CDR2 is FQNEAQ. CDR3 sequence reads: CASSGPGGGGDTQYF. The CDR3, as DNA: TGTGCCAGCAGCGGACCAGGGGGCGGGGGAGATACGCAGTATTTT.

The rearrangement uses TRBV7-2 and TRBJ2-5, with 8 bases matching TRBD2. Trimming at V came to 1 base and at J to 5 bases, leaving 0 bases not matched to a gene. This CDR3 region has 13 residues. Germline values: CDR1 SGHTA, CDR2 FQGNSA. For the CDR3, the DNA is TGTGCCAGCAGCTTAGGACTAGCGGAGACCCAGTACTTC. This translates into CASSLGLAETQYF.

V and J are TRBV7-6 and TRBJ2-1; 13 bases line up with TRBD2. CDR3 length: 16 residues. V lost 5 bases, J lost 6 bases, and 7 bases stayed unmatched. The germline gives CDR1 SGHVS, CDR2 FNYEAQ. CDR3 region: CASSPRTSGSSNEQFF. CDR3 nucleotide sequence: TGTGCCAGCAGCCCGCGGACTAGCGGGAGTAGCAATGAGCAGTTCTTC. Complete variable domain (other parts from reference TRBV7-6 and TRBJ2-1): GAGVSQSPRYKVTKRGQDVALRCDPISGHVSLYWYRQALGQGPEFLTYFNYEAQQDKSGLPNDRFSAERPEGSISTLTIQRTEQRDSAMYRCASSPRTSGSSNEQFFGPGTRLTVL.

The rearrangement joins TRBV7-2 to TRBJ2-2; a weak D match, TRBD2 (5 bases). The CDR3 is 15 residues long. The V end lost 6 bases, the J end lost 2 bases, and 13 bases lay between the germline ends. The germline CDR1 and CDR2 sequences are SGHTA and FQGNSA. The DNA for the CDR3 is TGTGCCAGCAGAAAAGACGGACTCAACACCGGGGAGCTGTTTTTT. This gives the protein CASRKDGLNTGELFF.

The V and J genes are TRBV5-6 and TRBJ1-2; no firm D call. The CDR3 covers 16 residues. V lost 0 bases and J lost 2, with 14 bases in between. The V gene's germline CDR1 is SGHDT and CDR2 YYEEEE. As DNA, the CDR3 is TGTGCCAGCAGCTTGGCCATGAATGAATGGAACTATGGCTACACCTTC. Translated: CASSLAMNEWNYGYTF.

J is TRBJ2-3 and V is TRBV27; maybe TRBD2 (5 bases). CDR3 length: 13 residues. Germline V gene sequence: CDR1 MNHEY, CDR2 SMNVEV (reference sequence). Trimming left V 7 bases short and J 2 bases short, with 10 bases between. The CDR3 DNA reads TGTGCCAGCAAACGACTACTCACAGATACGCAGTATTTT. It is translated as CASKRLLTDTQYF.

This clone was detected once. This chain connects TRBV13 to TRBJ2-1; 8 bases match TRBD2. After removal of 4 bases from V and 6 bases from J, the junction contained 2 bases not matched to a gene. Per the germline V gene, CDR1 is PRHDT and CDR2 is FYEKMQ (reference sequence). CDR3 size: 13 residues. CDR3 loop: CASSSGTSNEQFF. The CDR3 DNA follows: TGTGCCAGCAGCTCCGGGACTAGCAATGAGCAGTTCTTC.

The chain couples TRBV7-9 to TRBJ2-5; no reliable D call. Trimming took off 4 bases at V and 9 bases at J, with 21 bases between the two ends. The CDR3 extends over 15 amino acids. Per the germline V gene, CDR1 is SEHNR and CDR2 is FQNEAQ (reference sequence). The CDR3 spells CASSSLNLGPLAQYF. CDR3 sequence (DNA): TGTGCCAGCAGCTCACTCAACCTAGGACCTCTGGCCCAGTACTTC.